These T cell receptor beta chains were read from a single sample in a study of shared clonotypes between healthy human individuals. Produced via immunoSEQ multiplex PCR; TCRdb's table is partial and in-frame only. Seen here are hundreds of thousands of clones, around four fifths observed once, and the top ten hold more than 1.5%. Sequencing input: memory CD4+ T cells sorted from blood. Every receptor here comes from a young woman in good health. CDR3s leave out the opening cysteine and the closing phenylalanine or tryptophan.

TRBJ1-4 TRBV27 ATGQVSGKLF
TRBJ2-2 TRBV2 ASSEGRAGTGELF
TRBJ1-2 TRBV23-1 ASSRGALNYGYT
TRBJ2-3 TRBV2 ASGASGLDTDTQY
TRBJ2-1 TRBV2 AVGGEYNEQF
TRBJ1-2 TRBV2 ASSERGSNYGYT
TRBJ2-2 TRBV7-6 ASSGPGTGTGELF
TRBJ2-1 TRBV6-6 ASRPGLAGSGNEQF
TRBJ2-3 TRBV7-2 ASSLVTTSTDTQY
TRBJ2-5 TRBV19 ASSIDGGETQY
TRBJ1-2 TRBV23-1 GVRQGYGYT
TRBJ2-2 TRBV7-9 ASSLVSRGPNTGELF
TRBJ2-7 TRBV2 ASGGPFEQY
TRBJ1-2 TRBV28 ASTRGAPNYGYT
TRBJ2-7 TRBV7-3 ASSRRDSSYEQY
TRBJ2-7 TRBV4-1 ASSPWQVGAIPYEQY
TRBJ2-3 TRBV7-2 ASSPSSGRSFSQY
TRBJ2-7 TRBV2 ASSDFGRDSYEQY
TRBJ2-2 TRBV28 ASSSSGRGGELF
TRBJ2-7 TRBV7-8 ASSRPRASGVHEQY
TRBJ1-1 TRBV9 ASKDQGLI
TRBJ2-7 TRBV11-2 ASSLDNLGYEQY
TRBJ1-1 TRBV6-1 ASDRTGLRAF
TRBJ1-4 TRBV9 ASNLRGGGNEKLF
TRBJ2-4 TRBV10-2 ASSTDRGFRNIQY
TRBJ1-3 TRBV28 ASSFLGNTIY
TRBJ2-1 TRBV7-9 ASSSVGAAPSNEQF
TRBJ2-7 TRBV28 ASRETGRRGYEQY
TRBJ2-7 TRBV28 ASSVYGSDEQY
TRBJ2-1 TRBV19 ASSRLGTSGRDEQF
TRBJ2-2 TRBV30 ACRLAGGTGELF
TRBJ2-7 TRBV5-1 ASSPAGTSGRSSYEQY
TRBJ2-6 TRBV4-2 ASSRLVGGANVLT
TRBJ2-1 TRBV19 ASSRRGGPEQF
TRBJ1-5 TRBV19 ASKVRDSNQPQH
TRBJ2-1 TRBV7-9 ASSLALRTLSYNEQF
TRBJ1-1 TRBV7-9 ASSFTETEAF
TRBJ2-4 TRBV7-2 ASTSRVGAGERNIQY
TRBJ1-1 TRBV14 ASSRRDSDTEAF
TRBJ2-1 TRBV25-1 ASSGRDTNEQF
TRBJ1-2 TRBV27 ASSLSFRGANYGYT
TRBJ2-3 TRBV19 ASSPSTDTQY
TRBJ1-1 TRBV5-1 ASSADRNTEAF
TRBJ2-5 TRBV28 ATMTGGYETQY
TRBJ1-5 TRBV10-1 ASSESGDQPQH
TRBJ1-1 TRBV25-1 ASSEYGVGRAEAF